The 30 T cell receptor beta chains given below trace back to one sample, sequenced in a study of post-analysis software for immune sequencing data. Whole-study results and caveats: Patients showed TRBV5-6, TRBV5-1 and TRBV20-1 among five TRBV segments more frequent than in controls.

The antigens of these receptors remain unknown. TCR beta cDNA libraries had unique molecular identifiers. Each CDR3 protein is one row after TCRdb ran MiXCR on the PCR reads. The sample carries fewer than 600,000 distinct CDR3 sequences, under 55% recorded once. Sequencing input: blood. These receptors all come from a girl under 18 with multiple sclerosis.

This chain links TRBV4-1 with TRBJ1-2, with D possibly matching TRBD1 (5 bases). CDR1 is MGHRA and CDR2 is YSYEKL in the germline V gene. The CDR3 contains 15 residues. With 1 base removed from V and 0 bases from J, the gap between germline ends came to 9 bases. CDR3: CASSQVGGSNYGYTF. The CDR3 DNA follows: TGCGCCAGCAGCCAAGTCGGGGGATCTAACTATGGCTACACCTTC.

The rearrangement joins TRBV20-1 to TRBJ1-1; 8 bases map to TRBD1. The CDR3 is 14 amino acids. The V gene's germline CDR1 is DFQATT and CDR2 SNEGSKA (reference sequence). The V segment lost 3 bases and the J segment 1 base; nucleotides outside the gene matches: 4. Written as DNA, the CDR3 is TGCAGTGCTAGGGCAGGGGGCGGGAACACTGAAGCTTTCTTT. Translation: CSARAGGGNTEAFF.

The chain joins TRBV7-2 to TRBJ2-3; 14 bases fit TRBD2. CDR3 length: 16 residues. Trimming took 5 bases from V and 8 from J; bases not matched to a gene: 9. The germline V gene has CDR1 SGHTA and CDR2 FQGNSA. The CDR3 DNA sequence: TGTGCCAGCAGCCAAAAGGGACTAGCGGGAGCGACTACGCAGTATTTT. Translation gives CASSQKGLAGATTQYF.

This clonotype was observed a single time. The CDR3 spells CASSVEGYSKLDTQYF. The DNA of the CDR3 is TGTGCCAGCAGCGTAGAAGGCTACAGTAAGTTGGATACGCAGTATTTT. The genes are TRBV9 and TRBJ2-3; D unclear. Germline CDR1 and CDR2: SGDLS and YYNGEE. V shed 0 bases and J shed 6 bases, with 17 bases lying between them. The CDR3 consists of 16 residues. The full variable domain, with the rest looked up from reference TRBV9 and TRBJ2-3, is DSGVTQTPKHLITATGQRVTLRCSPRSGDLSVYWYQQSLDQGLQFLIQYYNGEERAKGNILERFSAQQFPDLHSELNLSSLELGDSALYFCASSVEGYSKLDTQYFGPGTRLTVL.

The chain carries TRBV27 and TRBJ1-3; 7 nucleotides match TRBD1. The CDR3 loop spans 15 amino acids. J lost 6 bases, V lost 6 bases, and 11 bases had no gene match. From germline, CDR1 is MNHEY and CDR2 SMNVEV (reference sequence). The CDR3 region has the DNA TGTGCCAGCAGCACAGGGGTGGGGGTGCCAAACACCATATATTTT. Protein: CASSTGVGVPNTIYF.

The rearrangement links TRBV10-3 to TRBJ2-7; D tentatively fits TRBD1 or TRBD2 (5 bases each). V was clipped by 8 bases and J by 6 bases, with 14 bases between them. The germline V gene has CDR1 ENHRY and CDR2 SYGVKD. The CDR3 runs to 12 residues. CDR3 region: CAIGGVWSEQYF. CDR3 sequence (DNA): TGTGCCATCGGGGGTGTCTGGAGCGAGCAGTACTTC.

This clonotype showed up just a few times. This chain joins TRBV6-5 and TRBJ1-1; tentative D call: TRBD1 (6 bases). The CDR3 spans 14 residues. CDR1 and CDR2 (germline): MNHEY, SVGAGI. V lost 6 bases to trimming and J lost 7 bases, with 18 bases between them. The CDR3 region has the DNA TGTGCCAGCAGCGACAGGTGGAGTGGTGATGAAGCTTTCTTT. The encoded protein is CASSDRWSGDEAFF.

The V call is TRBV12-5, the J call TRBJ1-2, with D possibly being TRBD1 (6 bases). The V gene lost 2 bases and the J gene lost 2 bases, with 9 bases spanning the gap. The CDR3 has 14 amino acids. The V gene's germline CDR1 is LGHNT and CDR2 FRNRAP. The CDR3 loop is CASGLYQGNYGYTF. DNA of the CDR3: TGTGCTAGTGGTTTGTACCAGGGGAACTATGGCTACACCTTC.

V is TRBV2 and J is TRBJ2-1, with 7 bases identical to TRBD2. The length of the CDR3 is 15 residues. V was clipped by 5 bases and J by 4 bases; unmatched bases: 8. CDR1 is SNHLY, CDR2 FYNNEI, per germline. The CDR3 protein is CASSNGLAAYNEQFF. For the CDR3, the DNA is TGTGCCAGCAGTAATGGGCTAGCGGCATACAATGAGCAGTTCTTC.

This chain joins TRBV29-1 and TRBJ2-3; D gene uncertain. The CDR3 is 13 residues long. The V end lost 3 bases, the J end lost 2 bases, and 9 bases lay between the germline ends. The germline V gene encodes CDR1 SQVTM and CDR2 ANQGSEA. CDR3 in amino acids: CSVDEKPTDTQYF. The CDR3 DNA is TGCAGCGTTGATGAGAAACCCACAGATACGCAGTATTTT.

The genes are TRBV7-9 and TRBJ2-7; D call uncertain. V lost 5 bases and J 5 bases, leaving 10 bases between the germline ends. Per germline, CDR1 SEHNR and CDR2 FQNEAQ (reference sequence). The CDR3 is 12 amino acids. Here the CDR3 DNA reads TGTGCCAGCAGCCCAACGGCCCACGAGCAGTACTTC. Translated: CASSPTAHEQYF. The entire variable domain, with the rest obtained from reference TRBV7-9 and TRBJ2-7, is as follows: DTGVSQNPRHKITKRGQNVTFRCDPISEHNRLYWYRQTLGQGPEFLTYFQNEAQLEKSRLLSDRFSAERPKGSFSTLEIQRTEQGDSAMYLCASSPTAHEQYFGPGTRLTVT.

This clonotype was counted only a few times. The chain uses TRBV20-1 and TRBJ2-1, with 15 bases matching TRBD2. The CDR3 totals 18 residues. The ends lost 3 bases at V and 0 bases at J; junction bases unmatched: 6. In germline, CDR1 is DFQATT, CDR2 SNEGSKA (reference sequence). The CDR3 nucleotides read TGCAGTGCTAGCCTCCAGGGACTAGCGGGGGGCTCCTACAATGAGCAGTTCTTC. It encodes CSASLQGLAGGSYNEQFF.

This clonotype came up a few times. The chain recombines TRBV20-1 with TRBJ2-7; 13 bases fit TRBD2. The CDR3 contains 14 residues. In germline, CDR1 is DFQATT, CDR2 SNEGSKA (reference sequence). The ends lost 6 bases at V and 4 bases at J; junction bases unmatched: 6. The CDR3 bases are TGCAGTGCAGGACTAGCGGGAGAACGGTACGAGCAGTACTTC. As protein: CSAGLAGERYEQYF.

The chain carries TRBV4-1 and TRBJ1-1; 7 bases line up with TRBD1. This CDR3 is 15 amino acids long. Germline CDR1 and CDR2: MGHRA and YSYEKL. The V and J ends lost 3 bases and 1 base, in that order; junction bases with no gene match: 5. The CDR3 coding sequence is TGCGCCAGCAGCCAGACAGGGACCCCGAACACTGAAGCTTTCTTT. This encodes CASSQTGTPNTEAFF.

In its sample, this clonotype was seen a few times. The rearrangement uses TRBV6-5 and TRBJ2-1; unclear D gene. Germline CDR1 MNHEY, CDR2 SVGAGI. The CDR3 covers 16 residues. V was clipped by 4 bases and J by 6 bases, with 19 bases between them. CDR3 DNA: TGTGCCAGCAGTTCTCTTTTAAACTACAGACGCAATGAGCAGTTCTTC. This encodes CASSSLLNYRRNEQFF.

This sequence joins TRBV4-3 and TRBJ2-1; 8 bases are shared with TRBD2. From germline, CDR1 is LGHNA and CDR2 YSLEER. The CDR3 sequence is 17 residues long. After removal of 4 bases from V and 6 bases from J, the junction contained 14 bases not matched to a gene. CDR3 amino acids: CASSLGLGLEKINEQFF. CDR3 DNA sequence: TGCGCCAGCAGCCTCGGTTTGGGACTAGAGAAAATCAATGAGCAGTTCTTC.

This clonotype was found a few times. The V and J genes are TRBV15 and TRBJ2-4, with D hard to call. The CDR3 is 14 amino acids. Germline V gene data show CDR1 as LNHNV and CDR2 as YYDKDF (reference sequence). Trimming took 0 bases from V and 13 from J, leaving 16 bases between them. This CDR3 reads CATSRDFEAREQYF. CDR3 DNA: TGTGCCACCAGCAGAGATTTCGAGGCCAGAGAGCAGTACTTC. The full variable domain, completed using reference TRBV15 and TRBJ2-4, is DAMVIQNPRYQVTQFGKPVTLSCSQTLNHNVMYWYQQKSSQAPKLLFHYYDKDFNNEADTPDNFQSRRPNTSFCFLDIRSPGLGDTAMYLCATSRDFEAREQYFGAGTRLSVL.

This chain connects TRBV20-1 to TRBJ1-5; D perhaps matches TRBD1 (5 bases). In germline, CDR1 is DFQATT, CDR2 SNEGSKA (reference sequence). Between the trimmed V and J ends, which lost 5 bases and 2 bases, there was a span of 10 bases. The CDR3 runs 13 residues. CDR3 protein: CSALTARNQPQHF. For the CDR3, the DNA is TGCAGTGCTTTGACAGCGCGCAATCAGCCCCAGCATTTT.

The genes are TRBV6-1 and TRBJ1-2; D unclear. The CDR3 runs to 15 residues. Trimming took off 2 bases at V and 2 bases at J, with 12 bases between the two ends. CDR1 MNHNS and CDR2 SASEGT come from the germline V gene. The DNA for the CDR3 is TGTGCCAGCAGTGAAAATTTAGGGCGGAACTATGGCTACACCTTC. Its translation is CASSENLGRNYGYTF.

V and J are TRBV5-5 and TRBJ2-5, with 7 bases matching TRBD2. With the DNA end fitting TRBJ2-7 better, the J assignment may be wrong. This CDR3 comprises 16 residues. Per the germline V gene, CDR1 is SGHKS and CDR2 is YYEKEE (reference sequence). DNA of the CDR3: TGTGCCAGCAGCTCCCGGGGTAGCGGGCAATACTACGAGCAGTACTTC. Translated: CASSSRGSGQYYEQYF.

The chain joins TRBV9 to TRBJ2-1, with 10 nucleotides matching TRBD2. The CDR3 has 16 residues. CDR1 is SGDLS and CDR2 is YYNGEE in the germline V gene. V was clipped by 0 bases and J by 5 bases; unmatched bases: 5. The CDR3 loop is CASSVAGAGGDNEQFF. The CDR3 coding sequence is TGTGCCAGCAGCGTAGCTGGAGCGGGGGGGGACAATGAGCAGTTCTTC.

The chain uses TRBV7-3 and TRBJ2-6; the D is unclear. There are 18 residues in the CDR3. V lost 0 bases and J 0 bases, leaving 12 bases between the germline ends. Germline lookup yields CDR1 SGHTA and CDR2 FQGTGA. The CDR3 sequence is CASSLTWVRNSGANVLTF. CDR3 DNA sequence: TGTGCCAGCAGCTTAACCTGGGTCCGAAACTCTGGGGCCAACGTCCTGACTTTC.

The chain uses TRBV6-6 and TRBJ2-5; 7 bases line up with TRBD2. The V gene's germline CDR1 is MNHNY and CDR2 SVGAGI (reference sequence). The J segment lost 2 bases and the V segment lost 4 bases, leaving 7 bases of the junction unmatched. This CDR3 comprises 15 residues. Here the CDR3 reads CASSFPGLHQETQYF. The CDR3 DNA is TGTGCCAGCAGTTTTCCGGGACTACATCAAGAGACCCAGTACTTC.

The chain recombines TRBV6-5 with TRBJ2-1; D is possibly TRBD2 (6 bases). CDR1 and CDR2 (germline): MNHEY, SVGAGI. This CDR3 contains 15 residues. V was shortened by 5 bases and J by 0 bases, with 11 bases between the two germline ends. The CDR3 nucleotides read TGTGCCAGCAGTGCGGTCGGGGGCTCCTACAATGAGCAGTTCTTC. It yields the protein CASSAVGGSYNEQFF.

V and J are TRBV12-3 or TRBV12-4 and TRBJ1-4, with TRBD1 as a possible D gene (5 bases). V was cut by 6 bases and J by 5 bases, with 10 bases left in between. The CDR3 consists of 13 residues. The CDR3 protein is CASSLAGNEKLFF. For the CDR3, the DNA is TGTGCCAGCAGCCTAGCAGGGAATGAAAAACTGTTTTTT.

This chain connects TRBV27 to TRBJ2-7, with 15 bases matching TRBD2. The CDR3 loop spans 16 amino acids. V was pared by 5 bases and J by 4 bases, with 6 bases of the junction left unmatched. Germline loops: CDR1 MNHEY, CDR2 SMNVEV (reference sequence). This CDR3 is CASSPGLAGGVYEQYF. CDR3 coding DNA: TGTGCCAGCAGTCCTGGACTAGCGGGAGGGGTATACGAGCAGTACTTC.

Concerning this clonotype itself: A much bigger clone sits one base away, suggesting this may be a read error. J is TRBJ2-1 and V is TRBV5-1, with D possibly being TRBD2 (6 bases). The CDR3 consists of 14 residues. Germline loops: CDR1 SGHRS, CDR2 YFSETQ. CDR3 bases: TGCACCAGCAGCTTGGGGGGACTCCACAATGAGCAGTTCTTC. This translates into CTSSLGGLHNEQFF. Based on the CDR3 plus reference TRBV5-1 and TRBJ2-1, the full variable domain is KAGVTQTPRYLIKTRGQQVTLSCSPISGHRSVSWYQQTPGQGLQFLFEYFSETQRNKGNFPGRFSGRQFSNSRSEMNVSTLELGDSALYLCTSSLGGLHNEQFFGPGTRLTVL.

This clonotype has more than one count but fewer than ten. The chain recombines TRBV20-1 with TRBJ2-7, with D unresolved. This CDR3 is built from 15 residues. Per germline, CDR1 DFQATT and CDR2 SNEGSKA (reference sequence). The germline V and J ends were trimmed by 0 bases and 2 bases, with 14 bases remaining between them. Here the CDR3 DNA reads TGCAGTGCTAGAGATAGGAGAGGTTCCCCCTACGAGCAGTACTTC. As protein: CSARDRRGSPYEQYF.

This chain uses TRBV29-1 with TRBJ2-1; D unclear. The end of the DNA fits TRBJ2-7 better, so the J call may be wrong. CDR1 SQVTM and CDR2 ANQGSEA come from the germline V gene. The length of the CDR3 is 15 residues. In DNA form, the CDR3 reads TGCAGCGTTGGAGGCGTTCGAGATCGGGCCTACGAGCAGTACTTC. It translates to CSVGGVRDRAYEQYF.

The rearrangement uses TRBV29-1 and TRBJ1-1; tentative D call: TRBD1 (5 bases). V lost 1 base, J lost 11 bases, and 17 bases lay in between. The CDR3 is 13 residues long. Per germline, CDR1 SQVTM and CDR2 ANQGSEA. The CDR3 nucleotides are TGCAGCGTTGAAGTAGGCTTAGGGGCTAGGGCTTTCTTT. It translates to CSVEVGLGARAFF.